Below, one T cell receptor beta chain is given with its context. The PCR ran on 60 Vbeta and 13 Jbeta primers. TCRdb's table, derived via immunoSEQ multiplex PCR, lists solely in-frame clones and lacks some. Among some 190,000 clones listed, 80% to 85% were seen once. The data belong to a study of cytomegalovirus exposure and HLA in healthy donors. On the study more broadly: Researchers found that under 90% of 398 genotyped donors fell within the Caucasian-associated ancestry cluster.

V lost 8 bases, J lost 2 bases, and 12 bases lay in between. Germline V gives CDR1 MNHEY, CDR2 SVGAGI. The CDR3 extends over 14 amino acids. This receptor was obtained from a boy between 2 and 10 years old in good health and CMV-seronegative. The chain is built from TRBV6-5 and TRBJ2-2; D is unresolved. The sequencing input was PBMCs. The CDR3 protein is CASRGPINTGELFF. The CDR3 region has the DNA TGTGCCAGCCGTGGGCCGATCAACACCGGGGAGCTGTTTTTT.